The clone carrying this T cell receptor beta chain has just a few counts. Its antigen is as yet unknown. CD4+ T cells were isolated after around ten days of culture. Documented for the person is a PCR-confirmed SARS-CoV-2 infection occurring between March and December 2020. Either the mRNA-1273 or the BNT162b2 vaccine was given to participants as two doses. Days 3 and 7 were when half the medium was replaced with IL-2 medium. This CDR3 is 14 amino acids long. V lost 6 bases and J 6 bases, leaving 17 bases between the germline ends. CDR1 SEHNR and CDR2 FQNEAQ come from the germline V gene (reference sequence). Using immunoSEQ multiplex PCR, the repertoire was profiled, and TCRdb retains in-frame clones only, with some absent. The table includes tens of thousands of clones, around 76% detected once. The data originate from a study of vaccination effects on CD4 cells after COVID-19. Study-wide context: Researchers drew samples from a few convalescent patients early and late after vaccination.

The TCR was taken from a human donor who had a prior SARS-CoV-2 infection. Sequencing was performed on CD4+ T cells from PBMCs cultured without peptide, taken after COVID-19 vaccination. The chain employs TRBV7-9 and TRBJ1-1, with unresolved D. The CDR3 loop reads CASSSRADGPEAFF. CDR3 DNA sequence: TGTGCCAGCAGTTCACGAGCGGACGGCCCTGAAGCTTTCTTT.